Shown below are 24 T cell receptor beta chains from a single sample sequenced in a study of blood T cells in healthy people across ages. Primers used in a second PCR of about 6 to 11 cycles were a sample-barcoded 5' primer and a J-beta primer mix. Each CDR3 protein gets one entry after TCRdb re-called the 5' RACE reads with MiXCR. The repertoire holds around 780,000 distinct CDR3 sequences, with around 50% as singletons. Sequenced: blood. Receptor source: a man between 40 and 49 years old in good health.

The DNA of the CDR3 is TGCAGTGCCTCTGGGACAGAGAGAGCAAGAACCCAGTACTTC. Amino acids: CSASGTERARTQYF. The chain is built from TRBV20-1 and TRBJ2-5; 7 nucleotides align to TRBD1. V was pared by 6 bases and J by 8 bases, with 15 bases of the junction left unmatched. This CDR3 region has 14 residues. In germline, CDR1 is DFQATT, CDR2 SNEGSKA (reference sequence).

Comments on this clonotype: A much larger clone lies a single base off, so this may be a read error. The V call is TRBV3-1, the J call TRBJ1-5; D call uncertain. Trimming removed 1 base from V and 9 bases from J, with 10 bases in between. The CDR3 is 13 residues long. The germline CDR1 and CDR2 sequences are LGHDT and YNNKEL (reference sequence). CDR3 amino acids: CASSQGVTRPQHF. CDR3 nucleotides: TGTGCCAGCAGCCAAGGGGTAACTCGGCCCCAGCATTTT.

The gene calls are TRBV11-3 and TRBJ2-4; TRBD1 matches at 7 bases. The DNA matches TRBJ2-7 better at its end, which makes the J call doubtful. CDR3 size: 16 residues. Germline-derived CDR1 and CDR2 are SGHNT and YENEEA. In DNA form, the CDR3 reads TGTGCCAGCAGCTTAGGATCGGGACAGACCTTCTACGAGCAGTACTTC. As protein: CASSLGSGQTFYEQYF.

V gene TRBV2 combines with J gene TRBJ2-4; 11 bases line up with TRBD1. Gene TRBJ2-7 matches the end of the DNA better, so the J call may be wrong. CDR3 length: 13 residues. Germline assignment: CDR1 SNHLY and CDR2 FYNNEI. The CDR3 nucleotides are TGTGCCACCCAGGGACAGGGGGTCAACGAGCAGTACTTC. It encodes CATQGQGVNEQYF.

The chain's CDR3 is CASSLGRAPDYGYTF. CDR3 DNA sequence: TGTGCCAGCAGTTTGGGCAGGGCCCCAGACTATGGCTACACCTTC. The chain is built from TRBV27 and TRBJ1-2, with a possible D match to TRBD1 (5 bases). The ends were cut back, 3 bases at V and 3 bases at J, with 14 bases in the middle. Germline V gives CDR1 MNHEY, CDR2 SMNVEV (reference sequence). CDR3 length: 15 residues.

V gene TRBV5-1 combines with J gene TRBJ2-3; 8 bases align to TRBD1. The trim removed 4 bases at V and 5 bases at J, leaving 9 bases unmatched. This CDR3 has 15 residues. CDR1 and CDR2 (germline): SGHRS, YFSETQ. The CDR3 here is CASSEQDRAIDTQYF. Written as DNA, the CDR3 is TGCGCCAGCAGCGAACAGGACAGGGCTATAGATACGCAGTATTTT.

J is TRBJ1-5 and V is TRBV28; D unclear. The CDR3 is made up of 15 amino acids. Germline V gives CDR1 MDHEN, CDR2 SYDVKM. V gave up 6 bases and J gave up 1 base, with 13 bases separating them. DNA for the CDR3: TGTGCCAGCAGCCACGGAGGAAGGAGCAATCAGCCCCAGCATTTT. This translates into CASSHGGRSNQPQHF.

This clonotype has more than one count but fewer than ten. The chain uses TRBV3-1 and TRBJ2-5, with 10 bases lining up with TRBD2. V was pared by 3 bases and J by 1 base, with 5 bases of the junction left unmatched. The CDR3 covers 16 residues. Germline values: CDR1 LGHDT, CDR2 YNNKEL (reference sequence). The CDR3 protein is CASSHSSGRGQETQYF. Written as DNA, the CDR3 is TGTGCCAGCAGCCATTCCAGCGGGAGGGGCCAAGAGACCCAGTACTTC.

This clonotype was seen more than once but under ten times. This rearrangement joins TRBV6-5 to TRBJ1-5, with D perhaps TRBD1 (6 bases). Per germline, CDR1 MNHEY and CDR2 SVGAGI. This CDR3 region has 14 residues. V lost 5 bases and J lost 3, with 11 bases in between. The CDR3 here is CASSPGQHNQPQHF. Written as DNA, the CDR3 is TGTGCCAGCAGTCCCGGACAGCACAATCAGCCCCAGCATTTT.

The chain employs TRBV24-1 and TRBJ2-3; 11 nucleotides line up with TRBD2. Trimming at V came to 7 bases and at J to 2 bases, leaving 7 bases not matched to a gene. The CDR3 sequence is 16 residues long. The V gene's germline CDR1 is KGHDR and CDR2 SFDVKD. The CDR3 sequence is CATRVLAGGLTDTQYF. The CDR3 DNA reads as TGTGCCACCAGGGTCCTAGCGGGGGGCCTCACAGATACGCAGTATTTT.

In its sample, this clonotype was seen a few times. The chain is built from TRBV20-1 and TRBJ2-1, with 7 bases that match TRBD1. CDR3 size: 14 residues. After removal of 5 bases from V and 3 bases from J, the junction contained 7 bases not matched to a gene. The germline gives CDR1 DFQATT, CDR2 SNEGSKA (reference sequence). CDR3 sequence reads: CSAVRQGLYNEQFF. CDR3 in DNA: TGCAGTGCTGTCCGACAGGGCCTCTACAATGAGCAGTTCTTC.

The chain uses TRBV5-1 and TRBJ2-1; D is unresolved. The CDR3 is made up of 15 amino acids. V was trimmed by 3 bases and J by 9 bases, leaving 19 bases between them. The germline CDR1 and CDR2 sequences are SGHRS and YFSETQ. The CDR3 loop reads CASSSATALGSEQFF. Here the CDR3 DNA reads TGCGCCAGCAGCTCCGCTACAGCGCTCGGGTCTGAGCAGTTCTTC.

The chain combines TRBV25-1 with TRBJ2-5; D may be TRBD1 (6 bases). CDR1 and CDR2 from the germline V gene are MGHDK and SYGVNS. CDR3 size: 15 residues. V lost 3 bases and J lost 11, with 22 bases in between. CDR3 sequence reads: CASSDGRGETYKQYF. The CDR3 region has the DNA TGTGCCAGCAGTGATGGCAGGGGCGAAACCTACAAGCAGTACTTC.

V is TRBV7-9 and J is TRBJ2-2; D gene unclear. The CDR3 is 13 residues long. V lost 4 bases and J lost 1, with 4 bases in between. Germline loops: CDR1 SEHNR, CDR2 FQNEAQ (reference sequence). The CDR3 reads CASSSRNTGELFF. The CDR3 DNA sequence: TGTGCCAGCAGCTCCAGGAACACCGGGGAGCTGTTTTTT.

This clonotype was seen a handful of times. Sequence at one end of the junction differs from germline and may be a read error. The J gene is TRBJ2-5, the V gene TRBV7-7, with 10 bases that match TRBD2. This CDR3 comprises 15 residues. Germline loops: CDR1 SSHAT, CDR2 FNYEAQ (reference sequence). The CDR3 spells CASSLAGGQVETQYF. The CDR3 nucleotides read TGTGCTAGCAGCTTAGCGGGGGGCCAAGTGGAGACCCAGTACTTC.

A word on this clonotype: Being one base from a much bigger clone, this may be a read error. The DNA for the CDR3 is TGTGCCAGCAGCCGGGACAACTCCTACAATGAGCAGTTCTTC. It encodes CASSRDNSYNEQFF. The chain carries TRBV7-2 and TRBJ2-1; possible D gene TRBD1, 6 bases. Germline CDR1 SGHTA, CDR2 FQGNSA. The CDR3 has 14 residues. The V end lost 5 bases, the J end lost 0 bases, and 8 bases lay between the germline ends.

This sequence joins TRBV12-3 or TRBV12-4 and TRBJ1-6, with 8 bases identical to TRBD1. The V gene end was trimmed by 6 bases and the J gene end by 8 bases; junction bases not matched to a gene: 6. The CDR3 totals 14 residues. For the CDR3, the DNA is TGTGCCAGCAGGCGGACAGGGACTGATTCACCCCTCCACTTT. It specifies CASRRTGTDSPLHF.

This sequence joins TRBV3-1 and TRBJ2-7; D gene ambiguous. Germline lookup yields CDR1 LGHDT and CDR2 YNNKEL (reference sequence). This CDR3 has 19 amino acids. V shed 0 bases and J shed 2 bases, with 23 bases lying between them. Written as DNA, the CDR3 is TGTGCCAGCAGCCAAGATACGGTATCCCAGAGGATATACCCCTACGAGCAGTACTTC. This codes for CASSQDTVSQRIYPYEQYF.

The chain recombines TRBV20-1 with TRBJ2-4; TRBD1 or TRBD2 may be the D gene (5 bases each). The closer fit of TRBJ2-5 to the DNA end suggests the J call may be wrong. Per the germline V gene, CDR1 is DFQATT and CDR2 is SNEGSKA (reference sequence). The CDR3 spans 14 residues. The CDR3 DNA is TGCAGTGCTAGAGTTTTGGGGGTTCAAGAGACCCAGTACTTC. This encodes CSARVLGVQETQYF.

This clonotype has just one count. The chain links TRBV6-1 to TRBJ2-5; D remains ambiguous. Gene TRBJ2-4 matches the end of the DNA better, so the J call may be wrong. Germline-derived CDR1 and CDR2 are MNHNS and SASEGT. CDR3 size: 16 residues. DNA of the CDR3: TGTGCCAGCAGTGAAGGTTACGATGGGATCAAAAACATTCAGTACTTC. Translated, it gives CASSEGYDGIKNIQYF.

Points on this clonotype: Mismatch with germline at one junction end may stem from a read error. The gene calls are TRBV7-9 and TRBJ1-2, with 10 bases lining up with TRBD1. Germline loops: CDR1 SEHNR, CDR2 FQNEAQ (reference sequence). This CDR3 is 16 amino acids long. CDR3 residues: CASSLAGPGQGYGYTF. Written as DNA, the CDR3 is TGTGCCAGCAGCCTAGCCGGCCCGGGACAGGGGTATGGCTACACCTTC.

The chain combines TRBV12-3 or TRBV12-4 with TRBJ2-4; D is possibly TRBD1 (5 bases). V was trimmed by 2 bases and J by 8 bases, leaving 13 bases between them. This CDR3 comprises 14 residues. The CDR3 loop reads CASSLLGVGDIQYF. The DNA of the CDR3 is TGTGCCAGCAGTTTACTGGGTGTAGGGGACATTCAGTACTTC.

This sequence joins TRBV20-1 and TRBJ2-1; D gene unclear. Per germline, CDR1 DFQATT and CDR2 SNEGSKA (reference sequence). CDR3 length equals 12 residues. The V and J ends lost 1 base and 8 bases respectively, with 9 bases between them. The CDR3 loop is CSARAEHHEQFF. In nucleotides, the CDR3 is TGCAGTGCTAGAGCCGAGCACCATGAGCAGTTCTTC.

V and J are TRBV24-1 and TRBJ2-3; 8 bases align to TRBD1. The V and J ends lost 6 bases and 1 base, in that order; junction bases with no gene match: 5. Germline assignment: CDR1 KGHDR and CDR2 SFDVKD. The CDR3 is 15 amino acids. Here the CDR3 reads CATSSRGHGTDTQYF. CDR3 coding DNA: TGTGCCACCAGTTCCAGGGGGCATGGCACAGATACGCAGTATTTT.